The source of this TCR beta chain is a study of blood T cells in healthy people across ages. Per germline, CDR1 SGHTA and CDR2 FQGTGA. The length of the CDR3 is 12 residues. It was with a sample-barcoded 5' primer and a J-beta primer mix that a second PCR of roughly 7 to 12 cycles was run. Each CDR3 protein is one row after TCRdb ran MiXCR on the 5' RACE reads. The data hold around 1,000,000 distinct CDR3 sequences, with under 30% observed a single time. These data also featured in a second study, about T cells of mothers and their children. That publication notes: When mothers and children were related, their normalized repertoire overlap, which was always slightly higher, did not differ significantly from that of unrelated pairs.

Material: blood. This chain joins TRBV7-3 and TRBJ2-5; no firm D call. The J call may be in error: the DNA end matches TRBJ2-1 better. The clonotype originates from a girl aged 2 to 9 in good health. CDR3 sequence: CASSLNSGEQFF. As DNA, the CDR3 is TGTGCCAGCAGCTTAAATTCTGGCGAGCAGTTCTTC.